This TCR beta chain stems from a study of blood T cells in healthy people across ages. Combining a sample-barcoded 5' primer with a J-beta primer mix, a second PCR ran for about 6 to 11 cycles. TCRdb independently ran MiXCR on the 5' RACE reads; one entry per CDR3 protein. Among 1 million to 1.2 million distinct CDR3 sequences, around two fifths were seen once, and the ten largest hold around 13%. Germline CDR1 is LGHNA and CDR2 is YNFKEQ. The CDR3 has 16 residues. Trimming cost V 4 bases and J 3 bases, with 19 bases left between them. V gene TRBV4-2 combines with J gene TRBJ2-7, with D possibly being TRBD1 (6 bases). This receptor was obtained from a man younger than 35 in good health. The sequencing sample was made of blood. The CDR3 coding sequence is TGTGCCAGCAGCCTCACTAAGAGGGGGAAACTCTACGAGCAGTACTTC. This gives the protein CASSLTKRGKLYEQYF.